A single sample gave rise to the 18 T cell receptor beta chains below, sequenced in a study of blood T cell repertoires in COVID-19. Sequencing used immunoSEQ multiplex PCR; TCRdb keeps in-frame clones, though not all of them. Of some 150,000 clones in the sample, about 84% are singletons; the top ten hold under 15%. Source material: peripheral blood. All receptors derive from a man in his sixties with active or convalescent COVID-19.

The CDR3 region has the DNA TGCAGCCTAATGAGGGACAAGGGGGCTGGAAACACCATATATTTT. Amino acids: CSLMRDKGAGNTIYF. The gene calls are TRBV29-1 and TRBJ1-3; the D gene is possibly TRBD1 (6 bases). Trimming took off 8 bases at V and 2 bases at J, with 19 bases between the two ends. CDR1 is SQVTM and CDR2 is ANQGSEA in the germline V gene. CDR3 size: 15 residues.

The rearrangement joins TRBV4-3 to TRBJ2-7, with 11 bases aligning to TRBD2. Per germline, CDR1 LGHNA and CDR2 YSLEER. V trimming: 1 base; J trimming: 2 bases; junction bases outside the gene matches: 10. The CDR3 has 18 amino acids. The CDR3 protein is CASSQVVAVAGGTYEQYF. CDR3 DNA: TGCGCCAGCAGCCAAGTAGTTGCAGTAGCGGGAGGGACCTACGAGCAGTACTTC.

A word on this clone: One end of the junction fails to match germline, which may point to a read error. J is TRBJ1-2 and V is TRBV28, with 9 positions matching TRBD1. The CDR3 is 16 residues long. In germline, CDR1 is MDHEN, CDR2 SYDVKM. This chain's CDR3 is CASRLFPNDRGDGYTF. The CDR3 DNA sequence: TGTGCCAGCAGGTTATTCCCCAACGACAGGGGGGATGGCTACACCTTC.

V is TRBV7-9 and J is TRBJ1-2; 8 bases align to TRBD1. Germline V gene lookup returns CDR1 SEHNR and CDR2 FQNEAQ (reference sequence). V lost 2 bases to trimming and J lost 8 bases; unmatched junction nucleotides: 4. The CDR3 is made up of 13 amino acids. CDR3 DNA sequence: TGTGCCAGCAGCTTAACAGGGGGAAGAGGCTACACCTTC. Translated, it gives CASSLTGGRGYTF.

The chain recombines TRBV15 with TRBJ1-2; D unresolved. This CDR3 contains 17 residues. Germline loops: CDR1 LNHNV, CDR2 YYDKDF (reference sequence). V was clipped by 0 bases and J by 8 bases, with 22 bases between them. The CDR3: CATSRDYSRRWLGGYTF. Here the CDR3 DNA reads TGTGCCACCAGCAGAGATTACTCGAGGAGGTGGCTAGGGGGCTACACCTTC.

The CDR3 sequence is CSPSKVGQGAFF. The CDR3 DNA reads as TGCAGCCCCTCGAAGGTGGGACAAGGGGCTTTCTTT. The chain recombines TRBV29-1 with TRBJ1-1, with a tentative D call TRBD1 (6 bases). V was clipped by 8 bases and J by 11 bases, with 21 bases between them. Germline-derived CDR1 and CDR2 are SQVTM and ANQGSEA. The CDR3 spans 12 residues.

The rearrangement joins TRBV5-6 to TRBJ2-1; a possible D gene is TRBD2 (6 bases). With 0 bases removed from V and 6 bases from J, the gap between germline ends came to 13 bases. There are 15 residues in the CDR3. Looked up from germline, CDR1 is SGHDT and CDR2 is YYEEEE. DNA for the CDR3: TGTGCCAGCAGCTTGGGCCCGACTAGTGGCAATGAGCAGTTCTTC. Amino acids: CASSLGPTSGNEQFF.

Regarding this clone: Other DNA variants within this sample encode the same CDR3. The chain is built from TRBV5-1 and TRBJ1-1; D gene ambiguous. The CDR3 extends over 13 amino acids. V lost 0 bases, J lost 1 base, and 4 bases lay in between. The germline V gene has CDR1 SGHRS and CDR2 YFSETQ. Here the CDR3 DNA reads TGCGCCAGCAGCTTGGGAGGGAACACTGAAGCTTTCTTT. Its protein product is CASSLGGNTEAFF.

The chain employs TRBV18 and TRBJ1-1; D is undetermined. Deletions cut 3 bases from V and 1 base from J, with 6 bases between. The CDR3 loop spans 13 amino acids. CDR1 KGHSH and CDR2 LQKENI come from the germline V gene. This CDR3 reads CASSPGENTEAFF. CDR3 coding DNA: TGTGCCAGCTCACCCGGGGAGAACACTGAAGCTTTCTTT.

This rearrangement joins TRBV15 to TRBJ2-5, with 7 bases lining up with TRBD1. The trim removed 4 bases at V and 5 bases at J, leaving 7 bases unmatched. This CDR3 contains 14 residues. Germline V CDR1 and CDR2: LNHNV, YYDKDF (reference sequence). The CDR3 DNA follows: TGTGCCACCAGCACGCCAGGGGGTGCCGAGACCCAGTACTTC. It encodes CATSTPGGAETQYF. The whole variable domain, remainder taken from reference TRBV15 and TRBJ2-5, is DAMVIQNPRYQVTQFGKPVTLSCSQTLNHNVMYWYQQKSSQAPKLLFHYYDKDFNNEADTPDNFQSRRPNTSFCFLDIRSPGLGDTAMYLCATSTPGGAETQYFGPGTRLLVL.

The genes are TRBV3-1 (or the pseudogene TRBV3-2) and TRBJ2-2; the match to TRBD1 covers 9 bases. Per germline, CDR1 LGHDT and CDR2 YNNKEL (reference sequence). The CDR3 sequence is 16 residues long. V dropped 3 bases and J dropped 1; count of bases not matched to a gene: 3. Here the CDR3 reads CASSHWTGVNTGELFF. CDR3 coding DNA: TGTGCCAGCAGCCATTGGACAGGGGTGAACACCGGGGAGCTGTTTTTT.

V gene TRBV19 combines with J gene TRBJ2-3; D call uncertain. CDR1 is LNHDA, CDR2 SQIVND, per germline (reference sequence). CDR3 length: 15 residues. Trimming stripped 6 bases from V and 2 bases from J, with 15 bases between. CDR3 DNA: TGTGCCAGTAGAGACTTCCGAACCACCACAGATACGCAGTATTTT. Protein: CASRDFRTTTDTQYF.

The V call is TRBV12-5, the J call TRBJ2-1, with 7 bases aligning to TRBD1. V dropped 0 bases and J dropped 6; count of bases not matched to a gene: 2. In germline, CDR1 is LGHNT, CDR2 FRNRAP. The CDR3 is 14 residues long. The CDR3 DNA sequence: TGTGCTAGTGGTTTGGTGACAGGGAGCAATGAGCAGTTCTTC. It translates to CASGLVTGSNEQFF.

This clone was seen a single time. The chain couples TRBV28 to TRBJ1-6, with 9 nucleotides matching TRBD1. The CDR3 loop spans 15 amino acids. CDR1 and CDR2 (germline): MDHEN, SYDVKM. After removal of 7 bases from V and 10 bases from J, the junction contained 11 bases not matched to a gene. CDR3 sequence (DNA): TGTGCCAGCACCGATGCTGGGACAGGGCACTCACCCCTCCACTTT. It encodes CASTDAGTGHSPLHF. Combining the CDR3 with reference TRBV28 and TRBJ1-6 gives the whole variable domain DVKVTQSSRYLVKRTGEKVFLECVQDMDHENMFWYRQDPGLGLRLIYFSYDVKMKEKGDIPEGYSVSREKKERFSLILESASTNQTSMYLCASTDAGTGHSPLHFGNGTRLTVT.

V is TRBV10-3 and J is TRBJ2-2; weak D call: TRBD1 (5 bases). CDR3 length: 15 residues. From germline, CDR1 is ENHRY and CDR2 SYGVKD. V dropped 8 bases and J dropped 5 bases, with 18 bases sitting between them. In DNA form, the CDR3 reads TGTGCCATCGCGGAGCAGGGCTTGGGAACCGGGGAGCTGTTTTTT. Its protein is CAIAEQGLGTGELFF.

This chain joins TRBV18 and TRBJ1-1; the D gene is possibly TRBD1 (6 bases). This CDR3 is 15 amino acids long. CDR1 and CDR2 (germline): KGHSH, LQKENI. With 3 bases removed from V and 1 base from J, the gap between germline ends came to 12 bases. CDR3 residues: CASSPFSTGNTEAFF. As DNA, the CDR3 is TGTGCCAGCTCACCCTTCTCGACAGGGAACACTGAAGCTTTCTTT.

The chain links TRBV19 to TRBJ1-5; TRBD1 might be the D (6 bases). V was trimmed by 4 bases and J by 7 bases, leaving 20 bases between them. The CDR3 is 16 amino acids. CDR1 and CDR2 from the germline V gene are LNHDA and SQIVND (reference sequence). CDR3 protein: CASSKRDILTGQPQHF. The DNA for the CDR3 is TGTGCCAGTAGTAAACGGGACATCCTAACGGGGCAGCCCCAGCATTTT. Full variable domain (missing parts from reference TRBV19 and TRBJ1-5): DGGITQSPKYLFRKEGQNVTLSCEQNLNHDAMYWYRQDPGQGLRLIYYSQIVNDFQKGDIAEGYSVSREKKESFPLTVTSAQKNPTAFYLCASSKRDILTGQPQHFGDGTRLSIL.

This clone was detected only a few times. CDR3 sequence reads: CAISELRGEYGYTF. The CDR3, as DNA: TGTGCCATCAGTGAGCTCAGGGGGGAATATGGCTACACCTTC. The rearrangement links TRBV10-3 to TRBJ1-2; TRBD1 matches 7 bases. The CDR3 length is 14 residues. Losses at the gene ends were 2 bases for V and 5 bases for J; bases not matched to a gene: 5. Germline V gene sequence: CDR1 ENHRY, CDR2 SYGVKD.